This paragraph reports one T cell receptor beta chain. Seattle participants joined during active infection and were tracked over time. This entry is derived from a study of blood T cell repertoires in COVID-19. Background on the study: The samples span acute and convalescent COVID-19 from the United States, Italy and Spain. Sources were T cells, B-cell-depleted T cells, or PBMCs; the material itself was cDNA or gDNA.

The CDR3 is made up of 15 amino acids. Germline CDR1 is SGHAT and CDR2 is FQNNGV. V gave up 5 bases and J gave up 2 bases; unmatched junction bases: 8. Source study methods: The authors estimated nucleated cell counts from reference gene primer amplification. Method: immunoSEQ multiplex PCR; TCRdb's copy keeps in-frame clones and lacks some. The V and J calls and clone size are taken from that table; D and trimming were inferred from the DNA. The data hold about 400,000 clones, with less than 90% observed a single time. This clonotype originated in a woman aged 55 to 70 with COVID-19, enrolled during active disease. The chain is built from TRBV11-2 and TRBJ2-7; 8 bases are a match to TRBD1. Sample: peripheral blood. The DNA of the CDR3 is TGTGCCAGCAGCCCTACAGGGGGTCCCACCTACGAGCAGTACTTC. The encoded protein is CASSPTGGPTYEQYF.